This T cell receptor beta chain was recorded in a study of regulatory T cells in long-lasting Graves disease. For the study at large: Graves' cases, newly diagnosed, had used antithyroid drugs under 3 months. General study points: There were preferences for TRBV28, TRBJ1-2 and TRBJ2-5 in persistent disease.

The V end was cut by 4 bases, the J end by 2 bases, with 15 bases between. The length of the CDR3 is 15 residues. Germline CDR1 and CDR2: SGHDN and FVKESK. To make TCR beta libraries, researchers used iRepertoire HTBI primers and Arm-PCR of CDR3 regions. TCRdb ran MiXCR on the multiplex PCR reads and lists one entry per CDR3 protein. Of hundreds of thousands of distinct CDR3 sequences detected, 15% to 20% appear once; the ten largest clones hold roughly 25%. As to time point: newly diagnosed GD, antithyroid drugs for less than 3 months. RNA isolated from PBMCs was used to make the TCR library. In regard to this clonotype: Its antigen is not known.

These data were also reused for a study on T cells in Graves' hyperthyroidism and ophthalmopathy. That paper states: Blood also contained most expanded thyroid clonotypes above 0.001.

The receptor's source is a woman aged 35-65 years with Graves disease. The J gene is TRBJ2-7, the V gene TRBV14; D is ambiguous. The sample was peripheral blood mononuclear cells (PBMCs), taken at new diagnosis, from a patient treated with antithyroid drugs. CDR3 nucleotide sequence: TGTGCCAGCAGCCCCCTTTACAGAGGAGCCTACGAGCAGTACTTC. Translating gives CASSPLYRGAYEQYF.